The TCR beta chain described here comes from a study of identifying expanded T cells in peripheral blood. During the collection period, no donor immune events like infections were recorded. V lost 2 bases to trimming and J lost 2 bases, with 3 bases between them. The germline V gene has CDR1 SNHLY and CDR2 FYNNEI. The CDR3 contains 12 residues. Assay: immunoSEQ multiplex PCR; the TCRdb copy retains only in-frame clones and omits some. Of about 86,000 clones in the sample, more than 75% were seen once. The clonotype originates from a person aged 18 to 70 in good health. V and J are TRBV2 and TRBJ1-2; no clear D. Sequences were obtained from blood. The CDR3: CASSEQNYGYTF. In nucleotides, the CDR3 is TGTGCCAGCAGTGAACAAAACTATGGCTACACCTTC. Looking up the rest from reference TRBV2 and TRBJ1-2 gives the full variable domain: EPEVTQTPSHQVTQMGQEVILRCVPISNHLYFYWYRQILGQKVEFLVSFYNNEISEKSEIFDDQFSVERPDGSNFTLKIRSTKLEDSAMYFCASSEQNYGYTFGSGTRLTVV.